The 14 T cell receptor beta chains reported below all come from one sample, sequenced in a study of CD4 T cells in relation to SARS-CoV-2 and coronaviruses. No antigen has been assigned to these receptors. CD4+ T cells from unexposed donors were obtained before the COVID-19 pandemic (2011-2018). After more than eight days of culture, CD4+ T cells were isolated. Some clones are missing from TCRdb's copy, which holds only in-frame ones; the method was immunoSEQ multiplex PCR. The sample holds approximately 25,000 clones, about 73% seen once. Sequencing input: CD4+ T cells from PBMCs, cultured in vitro. These receptors came from a human donor in good health.

V usage is TRBV3-1 (or the pseudogene TRBV3-2) and J usage is TRBJ1-4; 10 bases are shared with TRBD1. Germline assignment: CDR1 LGHDT and CDR2 YNNKEL (reference sequence). CDR3 length equals 11 residues. The J segment lost 16 bases and the V segment lost 3 bases, leaving 2 bases of the junction unmatched. The CDR3 DNA sequence: TGTGCCAGCAGCCAGGGGGACAGGGGGTTTTTT. Translated: CASSQGDRGFF.

This chain uses TRBV5-1 with TRBJ2-3; 13 bases are shared with TRBD2. Trimming removed 5 bases from V and 1 base from J; junction bases left unmatched: 4. The CDR3 length is 16 residues. Germline CDR1 is SGHRS and CDR2 is YFSETQ. The DNA of the CDR3 is TGCGCCAGCAGGGATGGGACTAGCGGGGGCACAGATACGCAGTATTTT. It translates to CASRDGTSGGTDTQYF. The variable domain in full, with the rest retrieved from reference TRBV5-1 and TRBJ2-3, is KAGVTQTPRYLIKTRGQQVTLSCSPISGHRSVSWYQQTPGQGLQFLFEYFSETQRNKGNFPGRFSGRQFSNSRSEMNVSTLELGDSALYLCASRDGTSGGTDTQYFGPGTRLTVL.

The J gene is TRBJ1-5, the V gene TRBV18, with D maybe TRBD1 (5 bases). Germline V lookup: CDR1 KGHSH, CDR2 LQKENI. V lost 2 bases to trimming and J lost 6 bases, with 11 bases between them. CDR3 size: 14 residues. The chain's CDR3 is CASSPDSGGQPQHF. The CDR3 nucleotides are TGTGCCAGCTCACCAGACTCGGGGGGTCAGCCCCAGCATTTT.

J is TRBJ2-3 and V is TRBV5-4, with D hard to call. Between the trimmed V and J ends, which lost 0 bases and 2 bases, there was a span of 4 bases. Per the germline V gene, CDR1 is SGHNT and CDR2 is YYREEE (reference sequence). The CDR3 totals 13 residues. CDR3 coding DNA: TGTGCCAGCAGCTTGGACACCACAGATACGCAGTATTTT. Residues: CASSLDTTDTQYF.

This clone was seen only a few times. The V and J genes are TRBV5-4 and TRBJ2-7, with 13 bases fitting TRBD2. The junction had 8 bases not matched to a gene; V was cut back by 4 bases and J by 7 bases. The CDR3 has 15 amino acids. The V gene's germline CDR1 is SGHNT and CDR2 YYREEE (reference sequence). In nucleotides, the CDR3 is TGTGCCAGCAGCCCCTCGGGACTAGCGGGATCTGAGCAGTACTTC. It specifies CASSPSGLAGSEQYF. The entire variable domain, with the rest obtained from reference TRBV5-4 and TRBJ2-7, is as follows: ETGVTQSPTHLIKTRGQQVTLRCSSQSGHNTVSWYQQALGQGPQFIFQYYREEENGRGNFPPRFSGLQFPNYSSELNVNALELDDSALYLCASSPSGLAGSEQYFGPGTRLTVT.

The chain joins TRBV14 to TRBJ2-7; D is undetermined. V gave up 5 bases and J gave up 2 bases, with 13 bases separating them. The CDR3 spans 14 residues. Germline lookup yields CDR1 SGHDN and CDR2 FVKESK. In DNA form, the CDR3 reads TGTGCCAGCAGCTGGGCCTCGCCCGCCTACGAGCAGTACTTC. Its translation is CASSWASPAYEQYF.

The gene calls are TRBV15 and TRBJ1-5; 7 nucleotides match TRBD1. V lost 1 base to trimming and J lost 3 bases; unmatched junction nucleotides: 6. The CDR3 covers 16 residues. The germline CDR1 and CDR2 sequences are LNHNV and YYDKDF (reference sequence). The CDR3 region is CATSRGLDRANQPQHF. For the CDR3, the DNA is TGTGCCACCAGCAGAGGACTTGACAGGGCCAATCAGCCCCAGCATTTT.

This chain joins TRBV6-5 and TRBJ2-2; D remains unclear. The germline V gene encodes CDR1 MNHEY and CDR2 SVGAGI. This CDR3 contains 12 residues. V gave up 2 bases and J gave up 7 bases, with 5 bases separating them. CDR3 residues: CASSYTVGELFF. The CDR3, as DNA: TGTGCCAGCAGTTACACGGTCGGGGAGCTGTTTTTT.

The chain has TRBV3-1 (or the pseudogene TRBV3-2) and TRBJ2-5; 9 nucleotides agree with TRBD1. CDR1 and CDR2 (germline): LGHDT, YNNKEL (reference sequence). CDR3 length: 16 residues. With V trimmed by 5 bases and J by 4 bases, 11 bases remained unmatched. The CDR3 nucleotides are TGTGCCAGCAGCTACACGACCGGGACAGGGAGAGAGACCCAGTACTTC. It codes for CASSYTTGTGRETQYF.

This rearrangement joins TRBV2 to TRBJ2-7; D remains ambiguous. The germline gives CDR1 SNHLY, CDR2 FYNNEI. CDR3 length: 12 amino acids. V gave up 2 bases and J gave up 4 bases, with 6 bases separating them. The CDR3 DNA sequence: TGTGCCAGCAGTGAAAATGGGTACGAGCAGTACTTC. Amino acids: CASSENGYEQYF.

This clone occurred a few times. The CDR3 DNA reads TGTGCCACCAGTGACGGGGGGCATTCACCCCTCCACTTT. Translation: CATSDGGHSPLHF. The chain joins TRBV24-1 to TRBJ1-6; D perhaps matches TRBD1 (6 bases). This CDR3 is 13 amino acids long. The germline V gene encodes CDR1 KGHDR and CDR2 SFDVKD. Deletions cut 4 bases from V and 8 bases from J, with 8 bases between.

The chain links TRBV10-1 to TRBJ1-3, with D tentatively TRBD1 (5 bases). Trimming took 3 bases from V and 4 from J, leaving 16 bases between them. The CDR3 runs 16 residues. The germline V gene encodes CDR1 WNHNN and CDR2 SYGVQD (reference sequence). The CDR3 nucleotides read TGCGCCAGCAGTGAACTGGGACCTAAGAACGGAAACACCATATATTTT. Translation: CASSELGPKNGNTIYF.

This chain links TRBV27 with TRBJ2-7; D is uncertain. Germline CDR1 is MNHEY and CDR2 is SMNVEV (reference sequence). The germline V and J ends were trimmed by 6 bases and 0 bases, with 15 bases remaining between them. This CDR3 comprises 15 residues. The DNA for the CDR3 is TGTGCCAGCAGCGGGTACGATCGAGCCTCCTACGAGCAGTACTTC. Its translation is CASSGYDRASYEQYF.

V and J are TRBV19 and TRBJ2-7; D remains unclear. V lost 4 bases to trimming and J lost 5 bases, with 6 bases between them. This CDR3 spans 11 amino acids. CDR1 is LNHDA and CDR2 is SQIVND in the germline V gene (reference sequence). In DNA form, the CDR3 reads TGTGCCAGTAGTAGTCGCGACGAGCAGTACTTC. Amino acids: CASSSRDEQYF.